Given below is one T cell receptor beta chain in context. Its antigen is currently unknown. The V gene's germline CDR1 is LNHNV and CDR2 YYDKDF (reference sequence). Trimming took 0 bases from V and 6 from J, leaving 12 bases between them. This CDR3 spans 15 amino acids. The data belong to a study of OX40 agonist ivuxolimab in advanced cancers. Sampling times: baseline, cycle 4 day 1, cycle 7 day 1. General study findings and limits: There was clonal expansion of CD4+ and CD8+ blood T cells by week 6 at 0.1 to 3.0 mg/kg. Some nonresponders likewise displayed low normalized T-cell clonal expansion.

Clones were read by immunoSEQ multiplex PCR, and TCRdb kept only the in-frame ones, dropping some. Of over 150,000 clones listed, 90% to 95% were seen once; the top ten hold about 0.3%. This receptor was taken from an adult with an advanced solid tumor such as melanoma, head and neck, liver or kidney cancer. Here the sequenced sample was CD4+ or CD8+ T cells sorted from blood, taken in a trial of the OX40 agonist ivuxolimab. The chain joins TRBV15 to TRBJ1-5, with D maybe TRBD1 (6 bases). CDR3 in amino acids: CATSRDSAGVQPQHF. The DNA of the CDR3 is TGTGCCACCAGCAGAGATAGCGCAGGGGTTCAGCCCCAGCATTTT. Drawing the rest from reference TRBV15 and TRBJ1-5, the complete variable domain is DAMVIQNPRYQVTQFGKPVTLSCSQTLNHNVMYWYQQKSSQAPKLLFHYYDKDFNNEADTPDNFQSRRPNTSFCFLDIRSPGLGDTAMYLCATSRDSAGVQPQHFGDGTRLSIL.